The following is a T cell receptor beta chain sequence with its context. Using a J-beta primer mix together with a sample-barcoded 5' primer, a second PCR was run for about 6 to 11 cycles. Using its own MiXCR run on the 5' RACE reads, TCRdb lists one record per CDR3 protein. The sample contains 650,000 to 1,000,000 distinct CDR3 sequences, roughly 34% of which appear only once. The entry originates in a study of blood T cells in healthy people across ages. The germline V gene encodes CDR1 MNHEY and CDR2 SVGAGI. The V segment lost 9 bases and the J segment 8 bases; nucleotides outside the gene matches: 11. This CDR3 contains 13 residues.

The chain carries TRBV6-5 and TRBJ2-3; 7 nucleotides line up with TRBD1. The sequence came from a man aged 18 to 29 in good health. The sequenced sample consisted of blood. This CDR3 is CASNRRGMGTQYF. CDR3 sequence (DNA): TGTGCCAGTAACCGCAGGGGGATGGGTACGCAGTATTTT.